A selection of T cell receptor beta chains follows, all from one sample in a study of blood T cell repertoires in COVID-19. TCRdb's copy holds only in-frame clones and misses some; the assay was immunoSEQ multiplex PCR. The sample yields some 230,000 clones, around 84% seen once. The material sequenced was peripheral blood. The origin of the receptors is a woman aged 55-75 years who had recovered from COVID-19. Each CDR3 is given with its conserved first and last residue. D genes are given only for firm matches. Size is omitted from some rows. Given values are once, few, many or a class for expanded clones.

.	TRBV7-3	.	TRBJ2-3	CASSLRYRDTQYF	TGTGCCAGCAGCTTAAGGTACAGGGATACGCAGTATTTT
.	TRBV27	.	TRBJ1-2	CASSFRSNYGYTF	TGTGCCAGCAGTTTCAGATCTAACTATGGCTACACCTTC
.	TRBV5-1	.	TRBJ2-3	CASSSMDSPGTDTQYF	TGCGCCAGCAGCTCAATGGACAGTCCCGGTACAGATACGCAGTATTTT
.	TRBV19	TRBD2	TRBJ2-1	CASSTRTSGENEQFF	TGTGCCAGTAGTACCCGGACTAGCGGGGAGAATGAGCAGTTCTTC
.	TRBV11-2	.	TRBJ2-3	CATGLVTDTQYF	TGTGCTACCGGGTTGGTGACAGATACGCAGTATTTT
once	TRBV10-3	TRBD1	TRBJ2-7	CAISGQGYEQYF	TGTGCCATCAGTGGACAGGGGTACGAGCAGTACTTC
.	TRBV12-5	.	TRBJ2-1	CASGLYNEQFF	TGTGCTAGTGGCCTATACAATGAGCAGTTCTTC
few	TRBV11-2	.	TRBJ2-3	CASAYGGRTDTQYF	TGTGCCAGCGCGTACGGGGGACGCACAGATACGCAGTATTTT
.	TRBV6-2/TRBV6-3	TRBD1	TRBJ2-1	CASSLQGSLPEKSYNEQFF	TGTGCCAGCAGTTTACAGGGGTCACTGCCCGAAAAGTCCTACAATGAGCAGTTCTTC
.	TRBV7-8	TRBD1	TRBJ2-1	CASSRTGGSTNEQFF	TGTGCCAGCAGTAGGACAGGGGGTTCCACCAATGAGCAGTTCTTC
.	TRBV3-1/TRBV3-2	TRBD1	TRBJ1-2	CASSQDRQGTGDGYTF	TGTGCCAGCAGCCAAGATCGCCAGGGGACAGGGGATGGCTACACCTTC
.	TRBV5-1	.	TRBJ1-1	CASSLGWAEEAFF	TGCGCCAGCAGCTTGGGCTGGGCCGAGGAAGCTTTCTTT
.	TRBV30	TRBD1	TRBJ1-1	CAWSAGQVHTEAFF	TGTGCCTGGAGTGCGGGACAGGTTCACACTGAAGCTTTCTTT
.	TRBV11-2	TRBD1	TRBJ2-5	CASTGRGETQYF	TGTGCCAGCACCGGCAGGGGGGAGACCCAGTACTTC
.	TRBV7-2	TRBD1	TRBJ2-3	CASSFRDRYTDTQYF	TGTGCCAGCAGCTTCCGGGACAGGTACACAGATACGCAGTATTTT
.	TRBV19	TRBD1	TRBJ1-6	CASSIRQGNSPLHF	TGTGCCAGTAGTATCCGACAGGGGAATTCACCCCTCCACTTT
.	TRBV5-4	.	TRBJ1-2	CASSTPTSANYGYTF	TGTGCCAGCAGCACCCCCACCTCGGCTAACTATGGCTACACCTTC
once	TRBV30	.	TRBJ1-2	CAWDGGYGYTF	TGTGCCTGGGACGGTGGCTATGGCTACACCTTC
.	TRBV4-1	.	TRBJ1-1	CASSQDSVTEAFF	TGCGCCAGCAGCCAAGATAGCGTCACTGAAGCTTTCTTT
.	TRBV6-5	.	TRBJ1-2	CASRPQGLSGYTF	TGTGCCAGCAGACCACAGGGCCTCTCGGGCTACACCTTC
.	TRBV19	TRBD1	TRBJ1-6	CASSRTQGMVSPLHF	TGTGCCAGTAGTCGAACACAGGGGATGGTTTCACCCCTCCACTTT
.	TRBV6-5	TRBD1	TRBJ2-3	CASSYDRADTQYF	TGTGCCAGCAGTTACGACAGGGCAGATACGCAGTATTTT
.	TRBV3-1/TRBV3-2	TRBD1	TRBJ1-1	CASSHYDRGHRPRW	TGTGCCAGCAGCCATTACGACAGGGGGCATCGCCCGCGGTGG
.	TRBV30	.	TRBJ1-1	CAWSVTLNTEAFF	TGTGCCTGGAGTGTAACTTTGAACACTGAAGCTTTCTTT
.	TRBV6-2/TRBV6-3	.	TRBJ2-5	CASSYIGRRGAAETQYF	TGTGCCAGCAGTTATATTGGCCGCCGGGGGGCCGCAGAGACCCAGTACTTC
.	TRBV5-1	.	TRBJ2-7	CASSYSGETYEQYF	TGCGCCAGCAGTTATAGCGGCGAGACCTACGAGCAGTACTTC
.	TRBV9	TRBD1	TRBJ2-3	CASSGPGTDTDTQYF	TGTGCCAGCAGCGGGCCAGGGACAGACACAGATACGCAGTATTTT
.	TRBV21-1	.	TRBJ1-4	CASSKADREADEKLFF	TGTGCCAGCAGCAAAGCAGACCGGGAGGCAGATGAAAAACTGTTTTTT
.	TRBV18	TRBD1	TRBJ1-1	CASSPNGPGTGNTEAFF	TGTGCCAGCTCACCCAACGGACCCGGGACAGGGAATACTGAAGCTTTCTTT
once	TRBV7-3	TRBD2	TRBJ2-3	CASSVWGGGAADTQYF	TGTGCCAGCAGCGTATGGGGCGGGGGAGCCGCAGATACGCAGTATTTT
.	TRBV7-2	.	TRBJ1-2	CASSLELRGYGYTF	TGTGCCAGCAGCTTAGAGCTCAGGGGCTATGGCTACACCTTC
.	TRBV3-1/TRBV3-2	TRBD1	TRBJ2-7	CASSQEGQYYEQYF	TGTGCCAGCAGCCAAGAGGGACAGTACTACGAGCAGTACTTC
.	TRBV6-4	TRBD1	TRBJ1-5	CASSDTLTGSLRNQPQHF	TGTGCCAGCAGTGACACCCTGACAGGGTCCTTGCGCAATCAGCCCCAGCATTTT
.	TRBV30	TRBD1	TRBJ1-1	CAWRIFGTGSEAFF	TGTGCCTGGAGAATTTTTGGGACAGGGTCTGAAGCTTTCTTT
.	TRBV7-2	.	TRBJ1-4	CASSLARFGPGWPNEKLFF	TGTGCCAGCAGCTTAGCCCGCTTCGGACCAGGGTGGCCTAATGAAAAACTGTTTTTT
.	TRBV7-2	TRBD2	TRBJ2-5	CASSLQAGALETQYF	TGTGCCAGCAGCTTACAAGCGGGGGCGCTGGAGACCCAGTACTTC
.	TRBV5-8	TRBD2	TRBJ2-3	CASSLDGTAGGDRYTDTQYF	TGTGCCAGCAGCTTGGATGGTACAGCGGGGGGGGATCGGTACACAGATACGCAGTATTTT
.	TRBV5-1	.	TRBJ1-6	CASSLGEGNSPLHF	TGCGCCAGCAGCTTGGGGGAGGGTAATTCACCCCTCCACTTT